These 11 T cell receptor beta chains share one sample of origin, sequenced in a study of control samples from healthy donors and cancer patients. TCRdb's table, derived via immunoSEQ multiplex PCR, lists solely in-frame clones and lacks some. This sample carries about 110,000 clones, just over 90% of them seen once, and the ten largest clones take more than 3.5%. Sequences were obtained from blood. The source is a human donor in good health. The donor label of this sample is uncertain.

The chain is built from TRBV5-4 and TRBJ2-7, with TRBD1 matching 11 bases. V gave up 3 bases and J gave up 2 bases; unmatched junction bases: 7. CDR3 size: 16 residues. CDR1 is SGHNT and CDR2 is YYREEE in the germline V gene (reference sequence). CDR3 sequence reads: CASSSHRDRGAYEQYF. Written as DNA, the CDR3 is TGTGCCAGCAGCTCCCACCGGGACAGGGGGGCCTACGAGCAGTACTTC.

To note about this clone: The junction departs from the called germline gene at one end, perhaps through a read error. The J gene is TRBJ1-2, the V gene TRBV3-1 (or the pseudogene TRBV3-2); possible D gene TRBD1, 6 bases. The CDR3 covers 12 residues. Germline lookup yields CDR1 LGHDT and CDR2 YNNKEL (reference sequence). CDR3 residues: CASSQDLRGHRF. CDR3 bases: TGTGCCAGCAGCCAAGATCTCAGGGGCCACCGCTTC.

The chain combines TRBV6-5 with TRBJ2-7; D is undetermined. The CDR3 is made up of 15 amino acids. CDR1 and CDR2 from the germline V gene are MNHEY and SVGAGI. The germline V and J ends were trimmed by 0 bases and 6 bases, with 15 bases remaining between them. The DNA of the CDR3 is TGTGCCAGCAGTTACTCGAGCAATCGCCCCCTCGAGCAGTACTTC. Its translation: CASSYSSNRPLEQYF.

The rearrangement uses TRBV3-1 (or the pseudogene TRBV3-2) and TRBJ2-5, with D uncertain. Trimming left V 1 base short and J 6 bases short, with 6 bases between. CDR3 size: 12 residues. Germline CDR1 and CDR2: LGHDT and YNNKEL (reference sequence). DNA of the CDR3: TGTGCCAGCAGCCAAGTCAGGCAGACCCAGTACTTC. Protein sequence: CASSQVRQTQYF.

V gene TRBV19 combines with J gene TRBJ1-5; D not certain. Germline V lookup: CDR1 LNHDA, CDR2 SQIVND (reference sequence). Trimming shortened V by 8 bases and J by 3 bases, and 14 bases separated the two germline ends. This CDR3 region has 14 residues. The CDR3 protein is CASQHSRANQPQHF. As DNA, the CDR3 is TGTGCCAGTCAACATTCCCGGGCCAATCAGCCCCAGCATTTT.

The chain couples TRBV4-3 to TRBJ2-2; 9 bases map to TRBD1. J gave up 5 bases and V 3 bases, and 4 bases lay outside the gene matches. From germline, CDR1 is LGHNA and CDR2 YSLEER. CDR3 length: 15 amino acids. Here the CDR3 reads CASSQRDRDTGELFF. The CDR3, as DNA: TGCGCCAGCAGCCAGAGGGACAGGGATACCGGGGAGCTGTTTTTT.

This chain uses TRBV20-1 with TRBJ1-2; D call uncertain. The CDR3 spans 9 residues. The germline V and J ends were trimmed by 7 bases and 4 bases, with 4 bases remaining between them. Germline CDR1 is DFQATT and CDR2 is SNEGSKA (reference sequence). The DNA for the CDR3 is TGCAGTGACCCCTATGGCTACACCTTC. Amino acids: CSDPYGYTF.

The V and J genes are TRBV7-2 and TRBJ2-3; 12 nucleotides align to TRBD2. The CDR3 totals 15 residues. After removal of 5 bases from V and 2 bases from J, the junction contained 2 bases not matched to a gene. Germline V lookup: CDR1 SGHTA, CDR2 FQGNSA. The CDR3 DNA reads TGTGCCAGCAGCCGGACTAGCGGGGACACAGATACGCAGTATTTT. Translated: CASSRTSGDTDTQYF.

Of note for this clone: Germline and junction disagree at one end, which may indicate a read error. The rearrangement joins TRBV2 to TRBJ2-2, with D hard to call. Germline CDR1 reads SNHLY; CDR2 reads FYNNEI. CDR3 length: 11 residues. CDR3 coding DNA: TGTGCCAGCAAGAACAGCGGGGAGCTGTTTTTT. It translates to CASKNSGELFF. Full variable domain (outside the CDR3, taken from reference TRBV2 and TRBJ2-2): EPEVTQTPSHQVTQMGQEVILRCVPISNHLYFYWYRQILGQKVEFLVSFYNNEISEKSEIFDDQFSVERPDGSNFTLKIRSTKLEDSAMYFCASKNSGELFFGEGSRLTVL.

The CDR3 sequence is CASSPRGLPRSTDTQYF. For the CDR3, the DNA is TGTGCCAGCAGTCCAAGGGGGCTACCCCGAAGCACAGATACGCAGTATTTT. V and J are TRBV6-6 and TRBJ2-3; 7 nucleotides align to TRBD1. CDR1 is MNHNY, CDR2 SVGAGI, per germline (reference sequence). The length of the CDR3 is 17 residues. The V gene end was trimmed by 5 bases and the J gene end by 0 bases; junction bases not matched to a gene: 11.

This chain uses TRBV2 with TRBJ2-5; 11 bases are shared with TRBD2. V trimming: 4 bases; J trimming: 7 bases; junction bases outside the gene matches: 5. The CDR3 covers 14 residues. In germline, CDR1 is SNHLY, CDR2 FYNNEI. CDR3 protein: CASSVAGGDGTQYF. For the CDR3, the DNA is TGTGCCAGCAGTGTAGCGGGGGGGGACGGGACCCAGTACTTC.